What follows are 16 T cell receptor beta chains derived from one specimen sequenced in a study of beta chain features in type 1 diabetes. Every bit of the isolated RNA underwent reverse transcription, so sequencing read expressed TCRB transcripts. This table comes from immunoSEQ multiplex PCR, and its TCRdb copy is limited to in-frame clones, with some not included. The table includes 970,000 or so clones, 15% to 20% detected once. Sequenced: naive CD4+ T cells from blood. These receptors were taken from a woman aged 18-29 years in good health.

A remark on this clone: Germline and junction disagree at one end, which may indicate a read error. V is TRBV13 and J is TRBJ2-7; 8 bases fit TRBD1. The CDR3 consists of 13 residues. Germline CDR1 is PRHDT and CDR2 is FYEKMQ (reference sequence). Here the CDR3 DNA reads TGTGCCAGCAGCCTAGGACAGGGTGGAGAGCAGTACTTC. This encodes CASSLGQGGEQYF. The full variable domain, with the rest looked up from reference TRBV13 and TRBJ2-7, is AAGVIQSPRHLIKEKRETATLKCYPIPRHDTVYWYQQGPGQDPQFLISFYEKMQSDKGSIPDRFSAQQFSDYHSELNMSSLELGDSALYFCASSLGQGGEQYFGPGTRLTVT.

The chain couples TRBV9 to TRBJ1-2; D is perhaps TRBD1 (6 bases). From germline, CDR1 is SGDLS and CDR2 YYNGEE. CDR3 size: 14 residues. V lost 5 bases and J 4 bases, leaving 15 bases between the germline ends. The CDR3 DNA reads TGTGCCAGCAGGCATGATGGACAGTCCTATGGCTACACCTTC. Encoded protein: CASRHDGQSYGYTF.

This chain uses TRBV6-5 with TRBJ1-2; 7 bases line up with TRBD1. This CDR3 comprises 15 residues. The germline CDR1 and CDR2 sequences are MNHEY and SVGAGI. J gave up 4 bases and V 6 bases, and 11 bases lay outside the gene matches. CDR3 protein: CASRMYRGSLYGYTF. The CDR3 coding sequence is TGTGCCAGCAGGATGTACAGGGGCTCCCTCTATGGCTACACCTTC.

This clone has just a few counts. The J gene is TRBJ2-2, the V gene TRBV15; unclear D gene. The CDR3 length is 15 residues. From germline, CDR1 is LNHNV and CDR2 YYDKDF (reference sequence). V dropped 0 bases and J dropped 5 bases, with 10 bases sitting between them. The CDR3: CATSRDLGWTGELFF. Here the CDR3 DNA reads TGTGCCACCAGCAGAGATTTAGGGTGGACCGGGGAGCTGTTTTTT.

V gene TRBV11-1 combines with J gene TRBJ2-2; 8 positions match TRBD2. In germline, CDR1 is SGHAT, CDR2 FQDESV (reference sequence). Losses at the gene ends were 0 bases for V and 1 base for J; bases not matched to a gene: 7. The CDR3 loop spans 18 amino acids. Here the CDR3 DNA reads TGTGCCAGCAGCTTAGCCCGGGGGGGGCGGAAGAACACCGGGGAGCTGTTTTTT. This sequence encodes CASSLARGGRKNTGELFF. The variable domain in full, with the rest retrieved from reference TRBV11-1 and TRBJ2-2, is EAEVAQSPRYKITEKSQAVAFWCDPISGHATLYWYRQILGQGPELLVQFQDESVVDDSQLPKDRFSAERLKGVDSTLKIQPAELGDSAMYLCASSLARGGRKNTGELFFGEGSRLTVL.

This clone appeared a single time. The V and J genes are TRBV28 and TRBJ1-5; 7 bases map to TRBD1. The length of the CDR3 is 14 residues. V lost 6 bases, J lost 6 bases, and 8 bases stayed unmatched. Germline CDR1 and CDR2: MDHEN and SYDVKM. Here the CDR3 DNA reads TGTGCCAGCAGCACTGTGAGGGGGCTTCAGCCCCAGCATTTT. Protein: CASSTVRGLQPQHF.

Only a few counts were recorded for this clone. The chain carries TRBV7-2 and TRBJ2-3; 9 nucleotides align to TRBD2. V lost 5 bases, J lost 5 bases, and 14 bases stayed unmatched. CDR1 and CDR2 from the germline V gene are SGHTA and FQGNSA. This CDR3 spans 17 amino acids. For the CDR3, the DNA is TGTGCCAGCAGCCTGAATCATGCGGGAGGGCCTGGAGATACGCAGTATTTT. Its protein product is CASSLNHAGGPGDTQYF.

This clone was counted only a few times. The chain joins TRBV7-2 to TRBJ2-1; D is perhaps TRBD1 (5 bases). Between the trimmed V and J ends, which lost 3 bases and 9 bases, there was a span of 15 bases. CDR1 is SGHTA and CDR2 is FQGNSA in the germline V gene. The length of the CDR3 is 14 residues. The DNA of the CDR3 is TGTGCCAGCAGCTTCGCCAGGGATTGGAGTGAGCAGTTCTTC. Its translation is CASSFARDWSEQFF.

This chain uses TRBV25-1 with TRBJ2-1; TRBD1 agrees at 9 bases. Germline-derived CDR1 and CDR2 are MGHDK and SYGVNS. J gave up 2 bases and V 3 bases, and 5 bases lay outside the gene matches. This CDR3 has 16 residues. CDR3: CASSDFRDRAYNEQFF. DNA of the CDR3: TGTGCCAGCAGTGATTTCCGGGACAGGGCCTACAATGAGCAGTTCTTC.

This sequence joins TRBV7-6 and TRBJ2-7; D gene uncertain. CDR1 and CDR2 (germline): SGHVS, FNYEAQ. The CDR3 length is 12 residues. V was cut by 4 bases and J by 6 bases, with 10 bases left in between. The CDR3 coding sequence is TGTGCCAGCAGCTCGGGCTTCTCCGAGCAGTACTTC. Translation gives CASSSGFSEQYF.

The V and J genes are TRBV2 and TRBJ2-7, with 11 bases aligning to TRBD2. The CDR3 is 15 residues long. The V gene's germline CDR1 is SNHLY and CDR2 FYNNEI. V shed 5 bases, J shed 7 bases, and the junction held 10 bases outside the gene matches. Written as DNA, the CDR3 is TGTGCCAGCAGTACTAGCGGGAGCCGCCCAGGAGAGCAGTACTTC. Its protein is CASSTSGSRPGEQYF.

V is TRBV6-1 and J is TRBJ2-5; D is ambiguous. CDR1 and CDR2 from the germline V gene are MNHNS and SASEGT. CDR3 length: 13 residues. The V and J ends lost 3 bases and 4 bases respectively, with 9 bases between them. The CDR3 DNA reads as TGTGCCAGCAGTGACCAACTCTTAGAGACCCAGTACTTC. Translation gives CASSDQLLETQYF.

This clone was observed a handful of times. The chain links TRBV28 to TRBJ1-5; possible D gene TRBD1, 5 bases. With 4 bases removed from V and 5 bases from J, the gap between germline ends came to 12 bases. Germline lookup yields CDR1 MDHEN and CDR2 SYDVKM. The CDR3 totals 14 residues. The CDR3 DNA reads TGTGCCAGCAGTTCGTACGGGGGAGATCAGCCCCAGCATTTT. Translated: CASSSYGGDQPQHF.

V is TRBV6-4 and J is TRBJ2-3; 12 bases match TRBD2. Germline assignment: CDR1 MRHNA and CDR2 SNTAGT. The CDR3 loop spans 18 amino acids. The V gene end was trimmed by 0 bases and the J gene end by 6 bases; junction bases not matched to a gene: 10. The CDR3 DNA reads as TGTGCCAGCAGTGACTCGACTGGACTAGCGGGAAGGGCTGATACGCAGTATTTT. It yields the protein CASSDSTGLAGRADTQYF.

This clone came up a few times. V and J are TRBV19 and TRBJ1-1, with a tentative D call TRBD1 (5 bases). Trimming took 9 bases from V and 7 from J, leaving 15 bases between them. This CDR3 has 12 amino acids. Germline CDR1 is LNHDA and CDR2 is SQIVND (reference sequence). Here the CDR3 reads CASTRSGGEAFF. The CDR3 DNA sequence: TGTGCCAGCACCCGGTCGGGGGGTGAAGCTTTCTTT.

The chain uses TRBV5-1 and TRBJ2-1; TRBD2 agrees at 10 bases. The V gene's germline CDR1 is SGHRS and CDR2 YFSETQ. The CDR3 consists of 16 residues. J was trimmed by 7 bases and V by 4 bases; bases with no gene match: 11. In DNA, the CDR3 is TGCGCCAGCAGCGCCCGGCCTAGCGGGAGTAATAATGAGCAGTTCTTC. Its translation is CASSARPSGSNNEQFF.